This TCR beta chain was captured in a study of shared clonotypes between healthy human individuals. Overall study results and limits: Despite large depth, rarefaction showed incomplete sorted-subset sequencing.

V shed 1 base and J shed 7 bases, with 11 bases lying between them. Germline V lookup: CDR1 MDHEN, CDR2 SYDVKM. CDR3 length: 14 amino acids. Deep level was the assay's run setting. The method was immunoSEQ multiplex PCR; TCRdb's version includes in-frame clones alone and lacks a portion of them. The sample has approximately 530,000 clones, about 96% seen once. Details on this clone: Its antigen is not known.

The receptor's source is a woman aged 30 to 39 in good health. Sequenced sample: naive CD4+ T cells sorted from blood. Subset specified: CD45RA+ positively selected. V usage is TRBV28 and J usage is TRBJ2-1, with no clear D. In DNA, the CDR3 is TGTGCCAGCAGTTTATCGGTGGGCCGTAATGAGCAGTTCTTC. Translation gives CASSLSVGRNEQFF.